These 20 T cell receptor beta chains were all obtained from the same sample, sequenced in a study of blood T cell repertoires in COVID-19. Here immunoSEQ multiplex PCR was the method, and the copy in TCRdb shows in-frame clones only, minus some. The data hold approximately 220,000 clones, with around 89% observed a single time. Sequenced sample: PBMCs or T cells enriched from blood (not recorded which). Source of these receptors: a woman aged 25 to 39 who had recovered from COVID-19.

The chain carries TRBV7-9 and TRBJ1-1; D not resolved. Trimming left V 2 bases short and J 5 bases short, with 6 bases between. The germline CDR1 and CDR2 sequences are SEHNR and FQNEAQ (reference sequence). The CDR3 runs 12 residues. CDR3: CASSLLGTEAFF. DNA for the CDR3: TGTGCCAGCAGCTTACTCGGGACTGAAGCTTTCTTT.

The rearrangement uses TRBV5-1 and TRBJ1-5, with D maybe TRBD1 (6 bases). Between the trimmed V and J ends, which lost 5 bases and 2 bases, there was a span of 11 bases. The CDR3 contains 14 residues. The V gene's germline CDR1 is SGHRS and CDR2 YFSETQ. The CDR3 DNA sequence: TGCGCCAGCAGTCGGGAGGGGGGCAATCAGCCCCAGCATTTT. This sequence encodes CASSREGGNQPQHF.

This clone appeared a few times. The rearrangement links TRBV18 to TRBJ2-2; D ambiguous. The CDR3 runs to 17 residues. Trimming took 1 base from V and 0 from J, leaving 12 bases between them. Germline lookup yields CDR1 KGHSH and CDR2 LQKENI. CDR3 coding DNA: TGTGCCAGCTCACCACTGAAGAGGCTATCGAACACCGGGGAGCTGTTTTTT. It yields the protein CASSPLKRLSNTGELFF.

The chain employs TRBV7-9 and TRBJ2-7; D not certain. The CDR3 contains 14 residues. Trimming removed 1 base at V and 0 bases at J, with 7 bases between. Germline CDR1 and CDR2: SEHNR and FQNEAQ (reference sequence). The CDR3 bases are TGTGCCAGCAGCTTAGGGCACAGCTCCTACGAGCAGTACTTC. This gives the protein CASSLGHSSYEQYF.

This clone has just one count. J is TRBJ1-6 and V is TRBV10-3; 8 positions agree with TRBD1. This CDR3 region has 14 residues. Germline CDR1 and CDR2: ENHRY and SYGVKD. The V segment lost 3 bases and the J segment 6 bases; nucleotides outside the gene matches: 1. The CDR3 bases are TGTGCCATCAGTGAAGGACAGGGTAATTCACCCCTCCACTTT. Protein product: CAISEGQGNSPLHF.

The V call is TRBV19, the J call TRBJ1-2, with no clear D. CDR1 LNHDA and CDR2 SQIVND come from the germline V gene (reference sequence). Trimming cost V 9 bases and J 4 bases, with 18 bases left between them. The CDR3 runs 14 residues. The CDR3 DNA follows: TGTGCCAGCGGGGTAACATCGGACCGCTATGGCTACACCTTC. Protein: CASGVTSDRYGYTF.

This chain connects TRBV12-3 or TRBV12-4 to TRBJ2-2; possible D gene TRBD1, 5 bases. The CDR3 has 13 residues. Trimming stripped 9 bases from V and 1 base from J, with 9 bases between. In nucleotides, the CDR3 is TGTGCCAGTCTAGACAGGAACACCGGGGAGCTGTTTTTT. This sequence encodes CASLDRNTGELFF.

The CDR3 spells CASRKTRDTEAFF. DNA of the CDR3: TGTGCCAGCAGAAAGACGAGGGACACTGAAGCTTTCTTT. The genes are TRBV5-4 and TRBJ1-1, with D unresolved. CDR3 size: 13 residues. Germline CDR1 reads SGHNT; CDR2 reads YYREEE (reference sequence). V was trimmed by 5 bases and J by 3 bases, leaving 11 bases between them. Full variable domain (rest looked up from reference TRBV5-4 and TRBJ1-1): ETGVTQSPTHLIKTRGQQVTLRCSSQSGHNTVSWYQQALGQGPQFIFQYYREEENGRGNFPPRFSGLQFPNYSSELNVNALELDDSALYLCASRKTRDTEAFFGQGTRLTVV.

V and J are TRBV9 and TRBJ2-3; TRBD2 is a possible D gene (5 bases). V dropped 4 bases and J dropped 4 bases, with 10 bases sitting between them. The CDR3 runs 13 residues. CDR1 is SGDLS, CDR2 YYNGEE, per germline. CDR3: CASSRGWPDTQYF. CDR3 DNA sequence: TGTGCCAGCAGCCGGGGTTGGCCAGATACGCAGTATTTT.

The chain links TRBV18 to TRBJ1-4; 8 bases map to TRBD1. CDR1 KGHSH and CDR2 LQKENI come from the germline V gene. J gave up 8 bases and V 1 base, and 3 bases lay outside the gene matches. The CDR3 has 14 amino acids. CDR3 sequence reads: CASSPQTGEEKLFF. The CDR3 DNA sequence: TGTGCCAGCTCACCACAGACAGGGGAGGAAAAACTGTTTTTT. Complete variable domain (other parts from reference TRBV18 and TRBJ1-4): NAGVMQNPRHLVRRRGQEARLRCSPMKGHSHVYWYRQLPEEGLKFMVYLQKENIIDESGMPKERFSAEFPKEGPSILRIQQVVRGDSAAYFCASSPQTGEEKLFFGSGTQLSVL.

The chain carries TRBV5-8 and TRBJ2-2; D perhaps matches TRBD1 (6 bases). Deletions cut 0 bases from V and 0 bases from J, with 15 bases between. Germline lookup yields CDR1 SGHTS and CDR2 YDEGEE. This CDR3 is 18 amino acids long. CDR3 nucleotide sequence: TGTGCCAGCAGCTTGGTTCGGGACACTACTCCGAACACCGGGGAGCTGTTTTTT. This sequence encodes CASSLVRDTTPNTGELFF.

The rearrangement uses TRBV28 and TRBJ2-1; TRBD2 aligns across 10 bases. V lost 6 bases, J lost 7 bases, and 9 bases stayed unmatched. Germline V lookup: CDR1 MDHEN, CDR2 SYDVKM. The CDR3 loop spans 15 amino acids. The CDR3 reads CASSRTAGGPNEQFF. CDR3 in DNA: TGTGCCAGCAGCCGGACAGCGGGGGGGCCGAATGAGCAGTTCTTC.

In this sample, this clone turned up once. V usage is TRBV2 and J usage is TRBJ1-1; 8 bases are a match to TRBD1. The CDR3 has 19 residues. V shed 0 bases, J shed 1 base, and the junction held 13 bases outside the gene matches. Germline loops: CDR1 SNHLY, CDR2 FYNNEI. DNA for the CDR3: TGTGCCAGCAGTGAAGCGCTTCAATATGCGGGGACAGGGAACACTGAAGCTTTCTTT. Translating gives CASSEALQYAGTGNTEAFF.

As concerns this clone: Other DNA sequences of this sample code for an identical CDR3. The chain recombines TRBV4-3 with TRBJ1-5; D ambiguous. The germline V and J ends were trimmed by 0 bases and 2 bases, with 8 bases remaining between them. From germline, CDR1 is LGHNA and CDR2 YSLEER. CDR3 length: 15 residues. The DNA for the CDR3 is TGCGCCAGCAGCCAAGATCGGCAGGGCAATCAGCCCCAGCATTTT. Its protein is CASSQDRQGNQPQHF.

The gene calls are TRBV19 and TRBJ1-2; D is unresolved. Per germline, CDR1 LNHDA and CDR2 SQIVND (reference sequence). The CDR3 loop spans 12 amino acids. V lost 5 bases and J 5 bases, leaving 9 bases between the germline ends. As DNA, the CDR3 is TGTGCCAGTAGTGTCCGGGAGTATGGCTACACCTTC. It codes for CASSVREYGYTF. The full variable domain, with the rest looked up from reference TRBV19 and TRBJ1-2, is DGGITQSPKYLFRKEGQNVTLSCEQNLNHDAMYWYRQDPGQGLRLIYYSQIVNDFQKGDIAEGYSVSREKKESFPLTVTSAQKNPTAFYLCASSVREYGYTFGSGTRLTVV.

The chain carries TRBV9 and TRBJ2-2; D perhaps matches TRBD2 (5 bases). The germline CDR1 and CDR2 sequences are SGDLS and YYNGEE. Deletions cut 0 bases from V and 1 base from J, with 10 bases between. The CDR3 is made up of 16 amino acids. The CDR3 coding sequence is TGTGCCAGCAGCGTAGGAGCGGACGTGAACACCGGGGAGCTGTTTTTT. It is translated as CASSVGADVNTGELFF.

J is TRBJ1-5 and V is TRBV27; TRBD1 aligns across 8 bases. The junction had 9 bases not matched to a gene; V was cut back by 4 bases and J by 1 base. The CDR3 loop spans 17 amino acids. Germline V lookup: CDR1 MNHEY, CDR2 SMNVEV (reference sequence). CDR3 DNA sequence: TGTGCCAGCAGTTCCAGAACAGGGGGAAAAAGCAATCAGCCCCAGCATTTT. It is translated as CASSSRTGGKSNQPQHF.

V gene TRBV5-4 combines with J gene TRBJ2-5, with 7 positions matching TRBD1. Per the germline V gene, CDR1 is SGHNT and CDR2 is YYREEE (reference sequence). The CDR3 loop spans 15 amino acids. V trimming: 4 bases; J trimming: 5 bases; junction bases outside the gene matches: 11. The CDR3 nucleotides are TGTGCCAGCAGCACCCTAGACAGGGCCGAGGAGACCCAGTACTTC. As protein: CASSTLDRAEETQYF. Full variable domain (remainder filled in from reference TRBV5-4 and TRBJ2-5): ETGVTQSPTHLIKTRGQQVTLRCSSQSGHNTVSWYQQALGQGPQFIFQYYREEENGRGNFPPRFSGLQFPNYSSELNVNALELDDSALYLCASSTLDRAEETQYFGPGTRLLVL.

This chain links TRBV4-1 with TRBJ1-1; D not resolved. In germline, CDR1 is MGHRA, CDR2 YSYEKL. The CDR3 loop spans 12 amino acids. V was trimmed by 1 base and J by 11 bases, leaving 11 bases between them. Written as DNA, the CDR3 is TGCGCCAGCAGCCAAGGAAACTTAGAGGCTTTCTTT. Translation: CASSQGNLEAFF.

V usage is TRBV5-1 and J usage is TRBJ2-5, with 8 positions matching TRBD2. Germline values: CDR1 SGHRS, CDR2 YFSETQ. The CDR3 length is 17 residues. V was clipped by 4 bases and J by 2 bases; unmatched bases: 13. CDR3 residues: CASSRSGGSGGQETQYF. The CDR3 region has the DNA TGCGCCAGCAGCCGCTCCGGAGGGAGCGGGGGACAAGAGACCCAGTACTTC.